What follows are 11 T cell receptor beta chains derived from one specimen sequenced in a study of T cells after yellow fever vaccination. TCRdb ran MiXCR on the 5' RACE reads and lists one entry per CDR3 protein. The profile shows around 360,000 distinct CDR3 sequences, under 14% of them singletons. The sample was PBMCs, taken on the day of the first yellow fever vaccination. The receptors derive from a man aged 18 to 30 who received the YFV17D yellow fever vaccine.

The V call is TRBV18, the J call TRBJ2-3; the D is unclear. The germline gives CDR1 KGHSH, CDR2 LQKENI. The CDR3 totals 14 residues. V lost 2 bases and J 4 bases, leaving 10 bases between the germline ends. The chain's CDR3 is CASSPGYVADTQYF. CDR3 in DNA: TGTGCCAGCTCACCAGGTTATGTGGCAGATACGCAGTATTTT.

V and J are TRBV29-1 and TRBJ1-3; 8 bases align to TRBD1. The CDR3 totals 12 residues. CDR1 is SQVTM, CDR2 ANQGSEA, per germline. With V trimmed by 7 bases and J by 7 bases, 6 bases remained unmatched. CDR3 loop: CSADRGGNTIYF. CDR3 coding DNA: TGCAGCGCAGACAGGGGCGGCAACACCATATATTTT.

This clonotype was counted at least ten times. This sequence joins TRBV29-1 and TRBJ2-1; 14 bases agree with TRBD2. Germline CDR1 and CDR2: SQVTM and ANQGSEA. CDR3 length: 17 residues. V was clipped by 5 bases and J by 9 bases; unmatched bases: 15. CDR3 nucleotide sequence: TGCAGCGTTCAGGGACTAGCGGGGGACCTCCCGCGAGCTGAGCAGTTCTTC. Residues: CSVQGLAGDLPRAEQFF.

This clonotype has at least ten counts. V is TRBV2 and J is TRBJ2-1; a possible D gene is TRBD1 (6 bases). The germline CDR1 and CDR2 sequences are SNHLY and FYNNEI. The CDR3 loop spans 14 amino acids. V was trimmed by 6 bases and J by 5 bases, leaving 14 bases between them. For the CDR3, the DNA is TGTGCCAGCAGGCCGGGACACCTCAACAATGAGCAGTTCTTC. Its translation is CASRPGHLNNEQFF.

This clonotype showed up just a few times. This rearrangement joins TRBV7-2 to TRBJ2-5; D ambiguous. The CDR3 totals 15 residues. Trimming took off 7 bases at V and 2 bases at J, with 17 bases between the two ends. Germline assignment: CDR1 SGHTA and CDR2 FQGNSA. CDR3 sequence: CASNLGRIMQETQYF. The CDR3 coding sequence is TGTGCCAGCAACCTAGGACGCATAATGCAAGAGACCCAGTACTTC.

This clonotype has just a few counts. This chain uses TRBV6-1 with TRBJ2-1, with a possible D match to TRBD1 (6 bases). V lost 5 bases to trimming and J lost 4 bases, with 15 bases between them. The CDR3 has 15 amino acids. Germline assignment: CDR1 MNHNS and CDR2 SASEGT. CDR3 loop: CASSIRGYGYNEQFF. Here the CDR3 DNA reads TGTGCCAGCAGTATCAGGGGTTACGGATACAATGAGCAGTTCTTC.

This chain connects TRBV10-3 to TRBJ1-5; D is unclear. CDR1 is ENHRY, CDR2 SYGVKD, per germline. V was shortened by 1 base and J by 3 bases, with 7 bases between the two germline ends. The CDR3 runs 14 residues. The CDR3 is CAISELGNNQPQHF. The CDR3 DNA follows: TGTGCCATCAGTGAGTTGGGTAACAATCAGCCCCAGCATTTT.

This clonotype was counted between two and nine times. This chain links TRBV7-8 with TRBJ1-5; no definite D call. The CDR3 contains 14 residues. The V end lost 5 bases, the J end lost 7 bases, and 15 bases lay between the germline ends. CDR1 is SGHVS and CDR2 is FQNEAQ in the germline V gene. Here the CDR3 DNA reads TGTGCCAGCAGCCTAGGTGTGGCTGGACAGCCCCAGCATTTT. It encodes CASSLGVAGQPQHF.

This clonotype has just a few counts. The CDR3 nucleotides are TGTGCCACCAGTGACCCTTTCGAAGGCTACACCTTC. Translated: CATSDPFEGYTF. The gene calls are TRBV24-1 and TRBJ1-2, with unresolved D. Germline loops: CDR1 KGHDR, CDR2 SFDVKD. This CDR3 has 12 residues. Trimming removed 4 bases from V and 8 bases from J, with 10 bases in between.

In its sample, this clonotype was seen a few times. The genes are TRBV7-2 and TRBJ2-7; maybe TRBD2 (6 bases). The germline CDR1 and CDR2 sequences are SGHTA and FQGNSA. V gave up 1 base and J gave up 4 bases, with 11 bases separating them. The CDR3 contains 14 residues. This CDR3 is CASSLGWGVYEQYF. The CDR3 DNA follows: TGTGCCAGCAGCTTAGGATGGGGGGTTTACGAGCAGTACTTC. Variable domain in full (rest from reference TRBV7-2 and TRBJ2-7): GAGVSQSPSNKVTEKGKDVELRCDPISGHTALYWYRQSLGQGLEFLIYFQGNSAPDKSGLPSDRFSAERTGGSVSTLTIQRTQQEDSAVYLCASSLGWGVYEQYFGPGTRLTVT.

This rearrangement joins TRBV7-6 to TRBJ2-5, with D unresolved. Between the trimmed V and J ends, which lost 5 bases and 2 bases, there was a span of 18 bases. This CDR3 contains 16 residues. CDR1 is SGHVS and CDR2 is FNYEAQ in the germline V gene. The CDR3 DNA reads TGTGCCAGCAGCCCCCGGCCACGGGCCGGGCAAGAGACCCAGTACTTC. Protein sequence: CASSPRPRAGQETQYF.